The rows below give T cell receptor beta chains drawn from one sample of a study of T-cell memory formation after mild COVID-19. TCRdb independently ran MiXCR on the 5' RACE reads; one entry per CDR3 protein. The data contain hundreds of thousands of distinct CDR3 sequences, 16% of them singletons. Sequencing was performed on PBMCs or a T cell subset sorted from them (not recorded which). All receptors derive from a young man who had mild COVID-19 (a few samples of this study predate the infection). Cell type and time point are not known. The CDR3 runs from the conserved cysteine through the conserved F or W. The D gene is left open where the match is weak.

CDR3aa,d_gene,j_gene,v_gene
CASSIERPPIGGYTF,-,TRBJ1-2,TRBV7-8
CSAPPGASGRTDTQYF,-,TRBJ2-3,TRBV20-1
CASKGQGPTDTQYF,TRBD1,TRBJ2-3,TRBV10-3
CASSFGILAGAGDTQYF,TRBD2,TRBJ2-3,TRBV11-2
CASSLGTSGGKYEQYF,TRBD2,TRBJ2-7,TRBV5-5
CASSLGWSGNTIYF,-,TRBJ1-3,TRBV5-1
CATQGIRDTQYF,-,TRBJ2-3,TRBV10-3
CASSLGTSSETQYF,TRBD2,TRBJ2-5,TRBV7-2
CSARRTDSMNTEAFF,-,TRBJ1-1,TRBV20-1
CASSNAVRDREETQYF,TRBD1,TRBJ2-5,TRBV27